This TCR beta chain was sequenced for a study of cytomegalovirus exposure and HLA in healthy donors. For the study at large: HLA-typed donors contributed around 88 million unique TCRs, which were held in an early data release. Broader study findings: Reports indicated that the classifier achieved high specificity and sensitivity in diagnosing cytomegalovirus status. Analysis was performed later, and it showed HLA-associated TCR beta chains to be more clonally expanded than equally common others. HLA-A and HLA-B allele assignments for most subjects were reportedly predicted accurately using TCR beta sequences.

Germline trimming cut 4 bases from V and 0 bases from J; bases unmatched to any gene: 5. The V gene's germline CDR1 is SGHRS and CDR2 YFSETQ. The CDR3 is made up of 15 amino acids. With 60 Vbeta and 13 Jbeta primers, the PCR was carried out. Libraries were prepared by immunoSEQ multiplex PCR; TCRdb keeps only in-frame clonotypes and omits some of them. The sample includes about 180,000 clones, about three quarters of them seen just once. A word on this clone: Its antigen is still unknown.

V gene TRBV5-1 combines with J gene TRBJ1-1, with 8 bases identical to TRBD1. The sequencing input was PBMCs. The receptor comes from a man in his forties or fifties in good health and CMV-seropositive. The CDR3 loop is CASSLGQGMNTEAFF. In DNA, the CDR3 is TGCGCCAGCAGCCTAGGACAGGGAATGAACACTGAAGCTTTCTTT.